The next 21 T cell receptor beta chains were all read from a single sample in a study of T cell responses to AZD1222 COVID-19 vaccine. Assay used: immunoSEQ multiplex PCR; TCRdb lists only in-frame clones, some missing. The table includes about 150,000 clones, 80% to 95% detected once. Sample: peripheral blood, taken 28 days after the second AZD1222 dose. These receptors all stem from an adult who received the AZD1222 COVID-19 vaccine.

The chain recombines TRBV28 with TRBJ1-1; 7 nucleotides line up with TRBD1. The length of the CDR3 is 15 residues. Trimming took 11 bases from V and 0 from J; bases not matched to a gene: 12. Germline lookup yields CDR1 MDHEN and CDR2 SYDVKM. The CDR3 here is CAGGVGGDMNTEAFF. In nucleotides, the CDR3 is TGTGCCGGGGGGGTAGGGGGCGACATGAACACTGAAGCTTTCTTT.

This chain joins TRBV28 and TRBJ2-7; TRBD2 aligns across 12 bases. Per the germline V gene, CDR1 is MDHEN and CDR2 is SYDVKM. Unmatched junction bases numbered 6, after V lost 6 bases and J lost 3 bases. There are 15 residues in the CDR3. Here the CDR3 reads CASRSETSGSYEQYF. As DNA, the CDR3 is TGTGCCAGCAGGTCTGAGACTAGCGGGAGCTACGAGCAGTACTTC.

V gene TRBV10-2 combines with J gene TRBJ2-4; D not resolved. V lost 8 bases and J lost 0, with 8 bases in between. The V gene's germline CDR1 is WSHSY and CDR2 SAAADI. The CDR3 length is 13 residues. The DNA for the CDR3 is TGCGCCAGCGCAGGAGAAGCCAAAAACATTCAGTACTTC. This translates into CASAGEAKNIQYF.

The chain recombines TRBV11-3 with TRBJ2-3; 8 nucleotides agree with TRBD2. The V gene's germline CDR1 is SGHNT and CDR2 YENEEA. This CDR3 is 16 amino acids long. With V trimmed by 5 bases and J by 4 bases, 11 bases remained unmatched. The CDR3, as DNA: TGTGCCAGCAGCCAGGGAGGCGGGGGGCGTCCAGATACGCAGTATTTT. Amino acids: CASSQGGGGRPDTQYF. Full variable domain (outside the CDR3, taken from reference TRBV11-3 and TRBJ2-3): EAGVVQSPRYKIIEKKQPVAFWCNPISGHNTLYWYLQNLGQGPELLIRYENEEAVDDSQLPKDRFSAERLKGVDSTLKIQPAELGDSAVYLCASSQGGGGRPDTQYFGPGTRLTVL.

The V and J genes are TRBV7-2 and TRBJ2-7; a possible D gene is TRBD1 (5 bases). The CDR3 is 16 residues long. Per the germline V gene, CDR1 is SGHTA and CDR2 is FQGNSA. V lost 2 bases, J lost 2 bases, and 16 bases lay in between. The CDR3 protein is CASSLMEVDSAYEQYF. CDR3 DNA sequence: TGTGCCAGCAGCTTAATGGAAGTAGACAGCGCCTACGAGCAGTACTTC.

The rearrangement uses TRBV10-2 and TRBJ1-1, with 7 nucleotides matching TRBD1. Germline loops: CDR1 WSHSY, CDR2 SAAADI. The V and J ends lost 6 bases and 8 bases, in that order; junction bases with no gene match: 6. The CDR3 extends over 12 amino acids. The CDR3 sequence: CASRAVDREAFF. CDR3 sequence (DNA): TGCGCCAGCAGGGCGGTGGACAGGGAAGCTTTCTTT.

J is TRBJ2-3 and V is TRBV18; 8 nucleotides match TRBD1. Germline V gene sequence: CDR1 KGHSH, CDR2 LQKENI. The CDR3 is made up of 15 amino acids. Trimming cost V 2 bases and J 8 bases; bases outside gene matches: 9. CDR3 sequence: CASSPSGSDRGTQYF. CDR3 in DNA: TGTGCCAGCTCACCAAGTGGGAGCGACAGGGGTACGCAGTATTTT. The entire variable domain, with the rest obtained from reference TRBV18 and TRBJ2-3, is as follows: NAGVMQNPRHLVRRRGQEARLRCSPMKGHSHVYWYRQLPEEGLKFMVYLQKENIIDESGMPKERFSAEFPKEGPSILRIQQVVRGDSAAYFCASSPSGSDRGTQYFGPGTRLTVL.

This rearrangement joins TRBV2 to TRBJ1-1; a possible D gene is TRBD1 (5 bases). Per the germline V gene, CDR1 is SNHLY and CDR2 is FYNNEI. This CDR3 is 13 amino acids long. The ends were cut back, 2 bases at V and 5 bases at J, with 9 bases in the middle. The CDR3 DNA is TGTGCCAGCAGTGAAAGGGGTCGGACTGAAGCTTTCTTT. It specifies CASSERGRTEAFF.

The chain recombines TRBV15 with TRBJ2-2; D unclear. Trimming stripped 0 bases from V and 7 bases from J, with 15 bases between. CDR1 is LNHNV, CDR2 YYDKDF, per germline (reference sequence). The CDR3 sequence is 16 residues long. CDR3 nucleotides: TGTGCCACCAGCAGAGACGATTGGATAAGAGGCGGGGAGCTGTTTTTT. Amino acid sequence: CATSRDDWIRGGELFF.

The genes are TRBV18 and TRBJ1-2; 10 bases are shared with TRBD1. With V trimmed by 2 bases and J by 7 bases, 10 bases remained unmatched. This CDR3 contains 16 residues. Germline CDR1 reads KGHSH; CDR2 reads LQKENI. The CDR3 DNA reads as TGTGCCAGCTCACCAGTGTCCGGGACAGGGGCTCTTGGCTACACCTTC. Its protein product is CASSPVSGTGALGYTF. The full variable domain, completed using reference TRBV18 and TRBJ1-2, is NAGVMQNPRHLVRRRGQEARLRCSPMKGHSHVYWYRQLPEEGLKFMVYLQKENIIDESGMPKERFSAEFPKEGPSILRIQQVVRGDSAAYFCASSPVSGTGALGYTFGSGTRLTVV.

V is TRBV9 and J is TRBJ1-1; 11 bases agree with TRBD1. The germline gives CDR1 SGDLS, CDR2 YYNGEE. Unmatched junction bases numbered 13, after V lost 3 bases and J lost 12 bases. The CDR3 is 15 residues long. The chain's CDR3 is CASSEGAGTGGIPFF. In nucleotides, the CDR3 is TGTGCCAGCAGCGAGGGCGCCGGGACAGGGGGAATACCTTTCTTT.

This chain joins TRBV11-1 and TRBJ2-1; unclear D gene. The CDR3 runs 17 residues. Trimming removed 0 bases from V and 1 base from J, with 13 bases in between. CDR1 and CDR2 (germline): SGHAT, FQDESV (reference sequence). The CDR3 sequence: CASSLAQTWNSYNEQFF. CDR3 coding DNA: TGTGCCAGCAGCTTAGCTCAGACTTGGAATTCCTACAATGAGCAGTTCTTC. Supplemented by reference TRBV11-1 and TRBJ2-1, the full variable domain reads EAEVAQSPRYKITEKSQAVAFWCDPISGHATLYWYRQILGQGPELLVQFQDESVVDDSQLPKDRFSAERLKGVDSTLKIQPAELGDSAMYLCASSLAQTWNSYNEQFFGPGTRLTVL.

This chain links TRBV28 with TRBJ2-3, with D perhaps matching TRBD1 (5 bases). Germline values: CDR1 MDHEN, CDR2 SYDVKM. Trimming pared 1 base from V and 5 bases from J, leaving 16 bases between. CDR3 length: 16 residues. CDR3 protein: CASSLYLGMGLDTQYF. The CDR3 nucleotides read TGTGCCAGCAGTTTATATCTGGGGATGGGGCTAGATACGCAGTATTTT.

This chain connects TRBV5-4 to TRBJ2-4; 8 bases agree with TRBD2. Trimming took 6 bases from V and 1 from J; bases not matched to a gene: 6. Germline values: CDR1 SGHNT, CDR2 YYREEE (reference sequence). The CDR3 contains 15 residues. CDR3 bases: TGTGCCAGCAACGTAGCGGGAACGGCCAAAAACATTCAGTACTTC. Translating it yields CASNVAGTAKNIQYF.

The chain couples TRBV18 to TRBJ1-2, with TRBD1 identical over 8 bases. The CDR3 runs 15 residues. Germline loops: CDR1 KGHSH, CDR2 LQKENI. After removal of 2 bases from V and 3 bases from J, the junction contained 5 bases not matched to a gene. CDR3 residues: CASSPGDRSHYGYTF. The CDR3 DNA follows: TGTGCCAGCTCACCAGGGGACAGGAGTCACTATGGCTACACCTTC.

The chain combines TRBV25-1 with TRBJ1-2; a possible D gene is TRBD1 (5 bases). CDR1 and CDR2 from the germline V gene are MGHDK and SYGVNS. Deletions cut 4 bases from V and 4 bases from J, with 16 bases between. The CDR3 extends over 15 amino acids. The CDR3 DNA follows: TGTGCCAGCAGTGGGCGGACAACCGCACTCTATGGCTACACCTTC. Translating gives CASSGRTTALYGYTF.

V gene TRBV28 combines with J gene TRBJ2-1; D possibly corresponds to TRBD2 (7 bases). Germline V gene lookup returns CDR1 MDHEN and CDR2 SYDVKM. The CDR3 spans 19 residues. Trimming cost V 7 bases and J 4 bases, with 29 bases left between them. The CDR3 DNA sequence: TGTGCCAGCACCCTGGGGGGGGCGAAAGGACCAAGGACGTACAATGAGCAGTTCTTC. This translates into CASTLGGAKGPRTYNEQFF. The variable domain in full, with the rest retrieved from reference TRBV28 and TRBJ2-1, is DVKVTQSSRYLVKRTGEKVFLECVQDMDHENMFWYRQDPGLGLRLIYFSYDVKMKEKGDIPEGYSVSREKKERFSLILESASTNQTSMYLCASTLGGAKGPRTYNEQFFGPGTRLTVL.

The chain links TRBV5-1 to TRBJ2-2; no clear D. The germline V and J ends were trimmed by 5 bases and 0 bases, with 14 bases remaining between them. Germline CDR1 SGHRS, CDR2 YFSETQ. The CDR3 runs 16 residues. The CDR3 DNA reads TGCGCCAGCAGTTTGTGGGTACCGCCGAACACCGGGGAGCTGTTTTTT. Amino acid sequence: CASSLWVPPNTGELFF.

The gene calls are TRBV30 and TRBJ1-5; TRBD1 aligns across 7 bases. After removal of 0 bases from V and 4 bases from J, the junction contained 9 bases not matched to a gene. Germline assignment: CDR1 GTSNPN and CDR2 SVGIG (reference sequence). The CDR3 has 16 amino acids. The CDR3 DNA reads TGTGCCTGGAGTGTACCCCAATACAGGGGTAATCAGCCCCAGCATTTT. It specifies CAWSVPQYRGNQPQHF. Full variable domain (outside the CDR3, taken from reference TRBV30 and TRBJ1-5): SQTIHQWPATLVQPVGSPLSLECTVEGTSNPNLYWYRQAAGRGLQLLFYSVGIGQISSEVPQNLSASRPQDRQFILSSKKLLLSDSGFYLCAWSVPQYRGNQPQHFGDGTRLSIL.

This clone was seen just once. The CDR3 reads CASSGSVVWTSSYNSPLHF. The CDR3 bases are TGTGCCAGCAGTGGGAGCGTTGTCTGGACAAGCTCCTATAATTCACCCCTCCACTTT. V is TRBV2 and J is TRBJ1-6; tentative D call: TRBD1 (5 bases). The V gene's germline CDR1 is SNHLY and CDR2 FYNNEI. Between the trimmed V and J ends, which lost 4 bases and 0 bases, there was a span of 19 bases. The CDR3 spans 19 residues.

The CDR3 nucleotides are TGTGCCACCAGTGATTTACGGACTAGCGGCAACAATGAGCAGTTCTTC. It encodes CATSDLRTSGNNEQFF. The chain has TRBV24-1 and TRBJ2-1; 10 nucleotides line up with TRBD2. The CDR3 spans 16 residues. Germline assignment: CDR1 KGHDR and CDR2 SFDVKD. V dropped 1 base and J dropped 5; count of bases not matched to a gene: 4.